The 14 T cell receptor beta chains listed next were all sequenced from one sample in a study of blood T cell repertoires in COVID-19. Libraries were prepared by immunoSEQ multiplex PCR; TCRdb keeps only in-frame clonotypes and omits some of them. The table records hundreds of thousands of clones, 75% to 90% of them present only once. The material sequenced was peripheral blood. The source of these receptors is a man in his late teens or twenties with COVID-19, enrolled during active disease.

The rearrangement joins TRBV3-1 (or the pseudogene TRBV3-2) to TRBJ2-3, with 7 bases fitting TRBD1. The ends lost 0 bases at V and 4 bases at J; junction bases unmatched: 10. The CDR3 has 17 residues. Germline CDR1 LGHDT, CDR2 YNNKEL (reference sequence). CDR3 sequence reads: CASSQDTGTARPDTQYF. Here the CDR3 DNA reads TGTGCCAGCAGCCAAGATACCGGGACAGCTCGCCCAGATACGCAGTATTTT.

The chain recombines TRBV27 with TRBJ1-2; 8 positions agree with TRBD1. Trimming cost V 6 bases and J 5 bases; bases outside gene matches: 5. This CDR3 contains 13 residues. CDR1 is MNHEY, CDR2 SMNVEV, per germline (reference sequence). CDR3 coding DNA: TGTGCCAGCAGGCTTACAGGGGGTTATGGCTACACCTTC. Its protein is CASRLTGGYGYTF.

The V gene is TRBV24-1, the J gene TRBJ2-2; the match to TRBD2 covers 7 bases. CDR3 size: 18 residues. Per germline, CDR1 KGHDR and CDR2 SFDVKD. With V trimmed by 9 bases and J by 1 base, 16 bases remained unmatched. CDR3 sequence reads: CATLGLAEPFRNTGELFF. CDR3 nucleotides: TGTGCCACCCTGGGGCTAGCGGAACCCTTCAGGAACACCGGGGAGCTGTTTTTT.

This clone was found once. The genes are TRBV18 and TRBJ1-1, with a possible D match to TRBD1 (6 bases). V was shortened by 2 bases and J by 4 bases, with 8 bases between the two germline ends. Looked up from germline, CDR1 is KGHSH and CDR2 is LQKENI. The CDR3 sequence is 13 residues long. DNA for the CDR3: TGTGCCAGCTCACCAGAACAGGGCACTGAAGCTTTCTTT. The encoded protein is CASSPEQGTEAFF.

The chain joins TRBV2 to TRBJ1-4, with unresolved D. The CDR3 loop spans 12 amino acids. Germline V lookup: CDR1 SNHLY, CDR2 FYNNEI. The V gene lost 11 bases and the J gene lost 6 bases, with 13 bases spanning the gap. For the CDR3, the DNA is TGTGCCGGTGACTCCGGGGATGAAAAACTGTTTTTT. Encoded protein: CAGDSGDEKLFF.

This chain links TRBV5-8 with TRBJ1-5; 7 bases align to TRBD1. Germline CDR1 SGHTS, CDR2 YDEGEE. The V segment lost 0 bases and the J segment 4 bases; nucleotides outside the gene matches: 7. The CDR3 runs to 16 residues. This CDR3 reads CASSLGWDRPNQPQHF. The CDR3 coding sequence is TGTGCCAGCAGCTTGGGCTGGGACAGACCTAATCAGCCCCAGCATTTT.

The chain couples TRBV27 to TRBJ2-3; D is ambiguous. The V end was cut by 3 bases, the J end by 0 bases, with 4 bases between. CDR1 is MNHEY and CDR2 is SMNVEV in the germline V gene (reference sequence). The CDR3 loop spans 13 amino acids. The CDR3 sequence is CASSLTSTDTQYF. The CDR3 coding sequence is TGTGCCAGCAGTTTGACTAGCACAGATACGCAGTATTTT.

This clone was observed once. V gene TRBV6-5 combines with J gene TRBJ1-4; 7 bases match TRBD1. With 5 bases clipped from V and 6 bases from J, the junction kept 6 bases outside the gene matches. Germline CDR1 is MNHEY and CDR2 is SVGAGI. This CDR3 contains 14 residues. CDR3 amino acids: CASSPDRVDEKLFF. The CDR3 DNA is TGTGCCAGCAGTCCTGACAGGGTGGATGAAAAACTGTTTTTT.

The count of this clone is one. The J gene is TRBJ2-7, the V gene TRBV4-1; 7 bases align to TRBD1. The CDR3 is 14 amino acids. The germline V gene encodes CDR1 MGHRA and CDR2 YSYEKL. V shed 3 bases, J shed 5 bases, and the junction held 7 bases outside the gene matches. The chain's CDR3 is CASSHETGRDEQYF. The DNA of the CDR3 is TGCGCCAGCAGCCATGAGACAGGGCGCGACGAGCAGTACTTC.

The chain couples TRBV6-1 to TRBJ2-1; D is perhaps TRBD1 (6 bases). Germline CDR1 reads MNHNS; CDR2 reads SASEGT. The V gene lost 3 bases and the J gene lost 1 base, with 13 bases spanning the gap. The CDR3 runs to 16 residues. CDR3 region: CASSDSGDLSYNEQFF. The CDR3 coding sequence is TGTGCCAGCAGTGATTCAGGGGATTTGTCCTACAATGAGCAGTTCTTC.

This clone has only one observation. J is TRBJ2-7 and V is TRBV7-2; TRBD1 matches at 7 bases. The trim removed 4 bases at V and 2 bases at J, leaving 5 bases unmatched. The CDR3 consists of 14 residues. From germline, CDR1 is SGHTA and CDR2 FQGNSA. The CDR3 loop is CASSSRDSAYEQYF. In DNA form, the CDR3 reads TGTGCCAGCAGCTCCCGGGACAGTGCCTACGAGCAGTACTTC.

The rearrangement uses TRBV30 and TRBJ1-2, with 7 positions matching TRBD1. There are 10 residues in the CDR3. Germline-derived CDR1 and CDR2 are GTSNPN and SVGIG (reference sequence). After removal of 5 bases from V and 12 bases from J, the junction contained 6 bases not matched to a gene. As DNA, the CDR3 is TGTGCCTGGGGAGACAGGGTGAACACCTTC. It is translated as CAWGDRVNTF.

The gene calls are TRBV5-1 and TRBJ1-1; 7 nucleotides match TRBD1. Trimming at V came to 0 bases and at J to 1 base, leaving 6 bases not matched to a gene. The germline V gene encodes CDR1 SGHRS and CDR2 YFSETQ. There are 16 residues in the CDR3. DNA for the CDR3: TGCGCCAGCAGCTTGGACAGGGGTCATGGGAACACTGAAGCTTTCTTT. It codes for CASSLDRGHGNTEAFF.

This clone was observed a single time. This chain uses TRBV3-1 (or the pseudogene TRBV3-2) with TRBJ2-5; 14 bases match TRBD2. The CDR3 consists of 18 residues. Germline CDR1 is LGHDT and CDR2 is YNNKEL (reference sequence). Unmatched junction bases numbered 11, after V lost 3 bases and J lost 5 bases. CDR3 loop: CASSHDGLAGGPRETQYF. As DNA, the CDR3 is TGTGCCAGCAGCCATGATGGACTAGCGGGGGGCCCTCGGGAGACCCAGTACTTC.